Shown below are 25 T cell receptor beta chains from a single sample sequenced in a study of blood T cell repertoires in COVID-19. This table comes from immunoSEQ multiplex PCR, and its TCRdb copy is limited to in-frame clones, with some not included. This sample has 250,000 to 300,000 clones, with around 90% found just once. Material for sequencing was peripheral blood. The receptors were gathered from a woman in her fifties or sixties who had recovered from COVID-19.

This clone was seen a single time. The chain carries TRBV10-1 and TRBJ2-2, with TRBD2 matching 15 bases. This CDR3 has 19 residues. Germline V gene lookup returns CDR1 WNHNN and CDR2 SYGVQD (reference sequence). After removal of 6 bases from V and 1 base from J, the junction contained 9 bases not matched to a gene. The DNA of the CDR3 is TGCGCCAGCAGGGACCCGGGACTAGCGGGGGGCCAGAACACCGGGGAGCTGTTTTTT. It specifies CASRDPGLAGGQNTGELFF.

The rearrangement joins TRBV7-9 to TRBJ1-2, with 8 nucleotides matching TRBD1. Germline V lookup: CDR1 SEHNR, CDR2 FQNEAQ (reference sequence). V shed 5 bases and J 5 bases; nucleotides not matched to a gene: 7. The CDR3 spans 14 residues. The CDR3 loop is CASSQRTGLYGYTF. CDR3 sequence (DNA): TGTGCCAGCAGCCAAAGGACAGGGTTATATGGCTACACCTTC.

CDR3 loop: CASMQNIYNEQFF. CDR3 nucleotide sequence: TGTGCCAGCATGCAGAACATCTACAATGAGCAGTTCTTC. The chain couples TRBV6-5 to TRBJ2-1; unclear D gene. The CDR3 has 13 amino acids. In germline, CDR1 is MNHEY, CDR2 SVGAGI. V was cut by 7 bases and J by 3 bases, with 10 bases left in between.

Only one count was recorded for this clone. This chain connects TRBV6-4 to TRBJ1-5, with D possibly TRBD1 on 5 matching bases. Between the trimmed V and J ends, which lost 3 bases and 5 bases, there was a span of 11 bases. This CDR3 is 14 amino acids long. CDR1 and CDR2 from the germline V gene are MRHNA and SNTAGT. CDR3 residues: CASSETIRDQPQHF. CDR3 nucleotides: TGTGCCAGCAGTGAAACGATCAGGGATCAGCCCCAGCATTTT.

V gene TRBV25-1 combines with J gene TRBJ2-7; 9 positions match TRBD2. Germline lookup yields CDR1 MGHDK and CDR2 SYGVNS. Trimming cost V 8 bases and J 2 bases; bases outside gene matches: 13. The CDR3 sequence is 16 residues long. The CDR3 DNA reads TGTGCCAGCGAGCCGGGCGGGAGGGCCCGGGCCTACGAGCAGTACTTC. Its protein product is CASEPGGRARAYEQYF.

The chain links TRBV13 to TRBJ2-7; weak D call: TRBD1 (6 bases). Trimming pared 3 bases from V and 6 bases from J, leaving 15 bases between. The germline V gene has CDR1 PRHDT and CDR2 FYEKMQ (reference sequence). The CDR3 has 14 amino acids. Here the CDR3 reads CASSLYRESGEQYF. Written as DNA, the CDR3 is TGTGCCAGCAGCTTGTACAGGGAATCTGGCGAGCAGTACTTC.

This clone was seen a single time. The V call is TRBV7-3, the J call TRBJ1-1; tentatively, D is TRBD1 (5 bases). Germline V gives CDR1 SGHTA, CDR2 FQGTGA. V shed 2 bases and J shed 7 bases, with 14 bases lying between them. The CDR3 has 14 residues. CDR3 residues: CASSLVGGEGEAFF. The CDR3 coding sequence is TGTGCCAGCAGCTTAGTAGGAGGGGAGGGTGAAGCTTTCTTT.

J is TRBJ2-5 and V is TRBV30; a weak D match, TRBD2 (5 bases). Per germline, CDR1 GTSNPN and CDR2 SVGIG (reference sequence). V was shortened by 1 base and J by 5 bases, with 5 bases between the two germline ends. The CDR3 loop spans 11 amino acids. The CDR3 here is CAWSGGETQYF. The CDR3 nucleotides are TGTGCCTGGAGTGGAGGGGAGACCCAGTACTTC.

This clone has only one observation. The CDR3 nucleotides are TGCGCCAGCAGCCAAGGACAGACCTATGGCTACACCTTC. It is translated as CASSQGQTYGYTF. The V and J genes are TRBV4-1 and TRBJ1-2, with D maybe TRBD1 (5 bases). Germline assignment: CDR1 MGHRA and CDR2 YSYEKL. Trimming removed 1 base from V and 4 bases from J, with 7 bases in between. The CDR3 contains 13 residues.

The V call is TRBV24-1, the J call TRBJ2-3; perhaps TRBD1 as D (6 bases). The V gene's germline CDR1 is KGHDR and CDR2 SFDVKD. This CDR3 has 16 residues. V gave up 4 bases and J gave up 5 bases, with 18 bases separating them. In nucleotides, the CDR3 is TGTGCCACCAGTGACCCTTCAACAGGGTATAGAGATACGCAGTATTTT. Translated, it gives CATSDPSTGYRDTQYF.

This chain connects TRBV19 to TRBJ1-1; weak D call: TRBD1 (6 bases). The CDR3 totals 15 residues. Trimming cost V 3 bases and J 7 bases, with 18 bases left between them. CDR1 and CDR2 (germline): LNHDA, SQIVND (reference sequence). The CDR3 DNA is TGTGCCAGTAGTATCCGTGGGGGGGCTCGGTTTGAAGCTTTCTTT. As protein: CASSIRGGARFEAFF.

The chain recombines TRBV5-1 with TRBJ2-7, with 8 nucleotides matching TRBD1. Germline CDR1 SGHRS, CDR2 YFSETQ. CDR3 length equals 16 residues. The V and J ends lost 2 bases and 2 bases, in that order; junction bases with no gene match: 9. Here the CDR3 DNA reads TGCGCCAGCAGCTTCGCCGGGACAGGCCCTCCCTACGAGCAGTACTTC. It specifies CASSFAGTGPPYEQYF. Variable domain in full (rest from reference TRBV5-1 and TRBJ2-7): KAGVTQTPRYLIKTRGQQVTLSCSPISGHRSVSWYQQTPGQGLQFLFEYFSETQRNKGNFPGRFSGRQFSNSRSEMNVSTLELGDSALYLCASSFAGTGPPYEQYFGPGTRLTVT.

This clone was recorded at least ten times. V is TRBV10-2 and J is TRBJ1-5; D is perhaps TRBD1 (5 bases). The germline V gene has CDR1 WSHSY and CDR2 SAAADI. The V end was cut by 6 bases, the J end by 2 bases, with 14 bases between. This CDR3 is 15 amino acids long. This CDR3 is CASSLHEGGNQPQHF. In nucleotides, the CDR3 is TGCGCCAGCAGCCTCCACGAAGGGGGCAATCAGCCCCAGCATTTT.

The J gene is TRBJ1-3, the V gene TRBV30; 7 bases agree with TRBD1. J was trimmed by 3 bases and V by 6 bases; bases with no gene match: 8. Germline V gene sequence: CDR1 GTSNPN, CDR2 SVGIG (reference sequence). The length of the CDR3 is 14 residues. The DNA of the CDR3 is TGTGCCTGCCGACAGGGCTTTAGTGGAAACACCATATATTTT. It codes for CACRQGFSGNTIYF.

The chain combines TRBV4-2 with TRBJ2-7, with TRBD2 identical over 10 bases. Trimming took 0 bases from V and 5 from J; bases not matched to a gene: 10. This CDR3 is 17 amino acids long. Per the germline V gene, CDR1 is LGHNA and CDR2 is YNFKEQ. The CDR3 DNA is TGTGCCAGCAGCCAAGAAACTAGCGGGGCACCCCCAAACGAGCAGTACTTC. Encoded protein: CASSQETSGAPPNEQYF.

This chain uses TRBV5-1 with TRBJ1-1; 8 bases agree with TRBD1. The V gene's germline CDR1 is SGHRS and CDR2 YFSETQ. J was trimmed by 6 bases and V by 3 bases; bases with no gene match: 1. CDR3 length: 12 residues. The CDR3 coding sequence is TGCGCCAGCAGCTGGACAGGGCCTGAAGCTTTCTTT. Encoded protein: CASSWTGPEAFF.

J is TRBJ2-7 and V is TRBV6-5, with 7 bases lining up with TRBD1. Per germline, CDR1 MNHEY and CDR2 SVGAGI. The ends lost 4 bases at V and 3 bases at J; junction bases unmatched: 3. The CDR3 has 13 residues. The CDR3 reads CASSLGQLYEQYF. The CDR3 DNA follows: TGTGCCAGCAGTTTGGGACAGCTCTACGAGCAGTACTTC.

The V and J genes are TRBV19 and TRBJ2-5; TRBD1 is a possible D gene (5 bases). The germline gives CDR1 LNHDA, CDR2 SQIVND (reference sequence). V lost 4 bases to trimming and J lost 1 base, with 13 bases between them. There are 15 residues in the CDR3. The CDR3 sequence: CASSTSKGLQETQYF. The CDR3 DNA is TGTGCCAGTAGTACCTCAAAGGGGCTCCAAGAGACCCAGTACTTC.

The J gene is TRBJ2-3, the V gene TRBV27, with 9 bases fitting TRBD1. This CDR3 is 15 amino acids long. Germline CDR1 is MNHEY and CDR2 is SMNVEV (reference sequence). V lost 3 bases to trimming and J lost 2 bases; unmatched junction nucleotides: 3. CDR3 nucleotide sequence: TGTGCCAGCAGTTTTAGGACAGGGGACACAGATACGCAGTATTTT. Encoded protein: CASSFRTGDTDTQYF.

V gene TRBV5-1 combines with J gene TRBJ2-1, with 8 bases fitting TRBD2. Germline loops: CDR1 SGHRS, CDR2 YFSETQ. V dropped 2 bases and J dropped 5; count of bases not matched to a gene: 12. The CDR3 loop spans 17 amino acids. The CDR3 loop reads CASSFGLLAADDNEQFF. The CDR3 coding sequence is TGCGCCAGCAGCTTCGGCTTACTAGCGGCGGATGACAATGAGCAGTTCTTC.

This chain uses TRBV5-1 with TRBJ1-1; 8 bases are shared with TRBD1. Trimming at V came to 5 bases and at J to 5 bases, leaving 8 bases not matched to a gene. In germline, CDR1 is SGHRS, CDR2 YFSETQ. The CDR3 covers 14 residues. The CDR3 spells CASSFDRGGTEAFF. CDR3 nucleotide sequence: TGCGCCAGCAGTTTCGACAGGGGAGGGACTGAAGCTTTCTTT.

V usage is TRBV29-1 and J usage is TRBJ1-1; a possible D gene is TRBD1 (5 bases). The V and J ends lost 8 bases and 6 bases respectively, with 19 bases between them. Germline lookup yields CDR1 SQVTM and CDR2 ANQGSEA. The CDR3 extends over 13 amino acids. CDR3 residues: CSISRDQGSEAFF. CDR3 nucleotide sequence: TGCAGCATCTCCCGTGATCAGGGTTCTGAAGCTTTCTTT.

The chain recombines TRBV6-1 with TRBJ1-2, with 11 bases that match TRBD1. CDR3 length: 13 residues. V lost 8 bases to trimming and J lost 3 bases; unmatched junction nucleotides: 2. Germline CDR1 is MNHNS and CDR2 is SASEGT. Here the CDR3 reads CASGQGADYGYTF. CDR3 nucleotide sequence: TGTGCCAGCGGACAGGGGGCGGACTATGGCTACACCTTC.

The genes are TRBV5-4 and TRBJ1-3, with a possible D match to TRBD1 (6 bases). CDR3 length: 16 amino acids. V was shortened by 0 bases and J by 2 bases, with 12 bases between the two germline ends. Germline CDR1 reads SGHNT; CDR2 reads YYREEE (reference sequence). The CDR3 loop is CASSLGTVDPGNTIYF. The CDR3 DNA reads as TGTGCCAGCAGCTTGGGGACAGTGGACCCTGGAAACACCATATATTTT.

The chain is built from TRBV5-1 and TRBJ2-6; the D is unclear. There are 13 residues in the CDR3. The V end was cut by 4 bases, the J end by 2 bases, with 4 bases between. The germline V gene has CDR1 SGHRS and CDR2 YFSETQ. The CDR3 is CASSPAGANVLTF. The CDR3 nucleotides read TGCGCCAGCAGCCCCGCTGGGGCCAACGTCCTGACTTTC.